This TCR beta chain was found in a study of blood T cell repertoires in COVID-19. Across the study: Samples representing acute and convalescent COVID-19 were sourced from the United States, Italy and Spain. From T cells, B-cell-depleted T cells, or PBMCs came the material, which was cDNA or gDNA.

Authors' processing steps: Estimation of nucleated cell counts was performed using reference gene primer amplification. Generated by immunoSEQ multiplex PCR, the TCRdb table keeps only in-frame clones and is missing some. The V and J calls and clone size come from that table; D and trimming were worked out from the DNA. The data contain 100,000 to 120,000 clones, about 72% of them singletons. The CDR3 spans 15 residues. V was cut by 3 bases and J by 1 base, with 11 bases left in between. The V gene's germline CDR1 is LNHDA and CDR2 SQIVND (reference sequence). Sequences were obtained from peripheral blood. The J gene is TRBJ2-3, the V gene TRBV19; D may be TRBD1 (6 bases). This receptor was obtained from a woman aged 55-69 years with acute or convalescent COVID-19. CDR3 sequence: CASSMGDTRTDTQYF. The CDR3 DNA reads TGTGCCAGTAGTATGGGGGACACACGCACAGATACGCAGTATTTT.